Listed below are T cell receptor beta chains from one sample, sequenced in a study of blood T cell repertoires in COVID-19. Using immunoSEQ multiplex PCR, the repertoire was profiled, and TCRdb retains in-frame clones only, with some absent. In the table there are about 260,000 clones, around 88% of which are singletons. Input material: PBMCs or T cells enriched from blood (not recorded which). These TCRs come from a woman aged 45-65 years who had recovered from COVID-19. Each CDR3 is given without its conserved first and last residue. Fields, in order: V gene, J gene, CDR3 protein.

v_gene: TRBV7-9; j_gene: TRBJ1-6; CDR3aa: ASSLNRVGSPLH
v_gene: TRBV24-1; j_gene: TRBJ1-1; CDR3aa: ATSDRTAYLLNTEAF
v_gene: TRBV6-2/TRBV6-3; j_gene: TRBJ2-1; CDR3aa: ASSSPLSRQF
v_gene: TRBV11-3; j_gene: TRBJ2-3; CDR3aa: ASSFSGGTDTQY
v_gene: TRBV14; j_gene: TRBJ2-6; CDR3aa: ASLVRGNSGANVLT
v_gene: TRBV19; j_gene: TRBJ1-4; CDR3aa: ASTAGGTGEKLF
v_gene: TRBV21-1; j_gene: TRBJ2-1; CDR3aa: ASSKGNRDSYNEQF
v_gene: TRBV28; j_gene: TRBJ1-5; CDR3aa: ASRGFSDSNQPQH
v_gene: TRBV2; j_gene: TRBJ2-1; CDR3aa: ASSELAGYNEQF
v_gene: TRBV7-9; j_gene: TRBJ2-3; CDR3aa: ASRRDRGVTDTQY
v_gene: TRBV2; j_gene: TRBJ1-5; CDR3aa: ASSESAIPQQPQH
v_gene: TRBV11-1; j_gene: TRBJ2-5; CDR3aa: ASSLLAGGLKETQY
v_gene: TRBV2; j_gene: TRBJ1-1; CDR3aa: ASNGPRGEAF
v_gene: TRBV7-9; j_gene: TRBJ1-1; CDR3aa: ASSLAHLGGANTEAF
v_gene: TRBV7-2; j_gene: TRBJ1-4; CDR3aa: ASSFGGANEKLF
v_gene: TRBV6-5; j_gene: TRBJ1-1; CDR3aa: ASSAGGSHTEAF
v_gene: TRBV7-9; j_gene: TRBJ1-2; CDR3aa: ASSFRTGDGYT